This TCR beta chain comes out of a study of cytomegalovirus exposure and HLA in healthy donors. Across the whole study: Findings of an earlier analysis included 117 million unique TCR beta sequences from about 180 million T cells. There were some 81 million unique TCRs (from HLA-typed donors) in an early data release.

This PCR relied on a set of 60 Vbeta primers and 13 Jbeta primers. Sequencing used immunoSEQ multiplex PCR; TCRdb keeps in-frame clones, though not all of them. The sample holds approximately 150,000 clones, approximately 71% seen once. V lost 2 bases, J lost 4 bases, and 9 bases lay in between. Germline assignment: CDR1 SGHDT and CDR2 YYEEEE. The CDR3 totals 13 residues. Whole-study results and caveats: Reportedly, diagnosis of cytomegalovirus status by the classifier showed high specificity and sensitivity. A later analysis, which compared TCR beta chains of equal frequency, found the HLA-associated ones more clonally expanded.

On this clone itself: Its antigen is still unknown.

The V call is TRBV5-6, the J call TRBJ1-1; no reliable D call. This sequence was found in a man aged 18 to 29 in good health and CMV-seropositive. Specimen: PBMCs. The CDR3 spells CASSLDWRTEAFF. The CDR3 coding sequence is TGTGCCAGCAGCTTAGACTGGCGCACTGAAGCTTTCTTT.